This TCR beta chain was identified during a study of spatial heterogeneity in lung cancer. On the study more broadly: More beta-chain than alpha-chain sequences were consistently detected. Every unique TCR and UMI combination, on average, appeared more than ten times in raw reads.

TCRdb analysed the 5' RACE reads with MiXCR anew, one entry per CDR3 protein. Of tens of thousands of distinct CDR3 sequences in the sample, about an eighth were seen once. The CDR3 is 13 residues long. Germline-derived CDR1 and CDR2 are DFQATT and SNEGSKA (reference sequence). Sample time point: sample taken at primary tumor resection. Unsorted whole RNA of tumor, nontumor lung or frozen PBMC was sequenced. Patients with untreated early-stage non-small cell lung cancer, numbering 55 to 80, were the donors. This clonotype has more than one count but fewer than ten. The antigen is undetermined. Overall study results and limits: Blood contained ubiquitous expanded tumor TCRs more at resection than at follow-up.

The input for sequencing was PBMCs, taken at surgery. The chain is built from TRBV20-1 and TRBJ1-2; 7 bases fit TRBD1. This TCR derives from a male donor with early-stage non-small cell lung cancer. DNA for the CDR3: TGCAGCGCCGTTACAGGGGACACCTATGGCTACACCTTC. It encodes CSAVTGDTYGYTF.